These 3 T cell receptor beta chains were sequenced from one sample in a study of T-cell reconstitution after alpha-beta-depleted transplantation in children. The authors prepared the TCRbeta library with unique molecular identifiers. In TCRdb, the PCR reads were re-called with MiXCR into one record per CDR3 protein. This table holds roughly 350,000 distinct CDR3 sequences, 15% to 20% found once. The sequences come from PBMCs, mostly from graft donor cells, collected 360 days after TCRalphabeta/CD19-depleted stem cell transplant. The receptors were gathered from a male patient aged 2 to 9 who had a stem cell transplant for acute lymphoblastic leukemia, so the T cells may come from the graft donor.

This rearrangement joins TRBV5-1 to TRBJ2-1; D not resolved. Trimming left V 2 bases short and J 2 bases short, with 11 bases between. The CDR3 has 15 residues. Germline V lookup: CDR1 SGHRS, CDR2 YFSETQ. The CDR3 loop is CASSLLPTAYNEQFF. The CDR3 region has the DNA TGCGCCAGCAGCTTATTACCCACCGCCTACAATGAGCAGTTCTTC.

The table lists this clonotype with a few counts. J is TRBJ2-5 and V is TRBV20-1; 9 nucleotides match TRBD1. This CDR3 has 14 amino acids. V gave up 6 bases and J gave up 2 bases; unmatched junction bases: 7. In germline, CDR1 is DFQATT, CDR2 SNEGSKA (reference sequence). CDR3 protein: CSARGTGLQETQYF. DNA for the CDR3: TGCAGTGCCAGGGGGACAGGGCTACAAGAGACCCAGTACTTC.

This clonotype was seen a few times. The chain recombines TRBV30 with TRBJ1-1; D unclear. CDR3 length: 13 residues. Between the trimmed V and J ends, which lost 3 bases and 2 bases, there was a span of 10 bases. Germline assignment: CDR1 GTSNPN and CDR2 SVGIG (reference sequence). CDR3 nucleotides: TGTGCCTGGAGCGTACACGGAAACACTGAAGCTTTCTTT. Protein sequence: CAWSVHGNTEAFF.